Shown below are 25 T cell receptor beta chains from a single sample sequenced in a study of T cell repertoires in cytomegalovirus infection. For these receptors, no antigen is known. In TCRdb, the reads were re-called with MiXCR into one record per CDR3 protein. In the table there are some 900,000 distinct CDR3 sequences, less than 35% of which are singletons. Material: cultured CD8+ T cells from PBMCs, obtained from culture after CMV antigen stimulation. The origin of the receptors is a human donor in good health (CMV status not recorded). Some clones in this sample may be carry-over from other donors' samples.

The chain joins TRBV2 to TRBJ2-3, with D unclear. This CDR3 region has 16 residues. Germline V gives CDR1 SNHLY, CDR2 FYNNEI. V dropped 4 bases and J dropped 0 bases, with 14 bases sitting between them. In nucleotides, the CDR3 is TGTGCCAGCAGTGTGAACGGCCGTCTAAGCACAGATACGCAGTATTTT. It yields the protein CASSVNGRLSTDTQYF.

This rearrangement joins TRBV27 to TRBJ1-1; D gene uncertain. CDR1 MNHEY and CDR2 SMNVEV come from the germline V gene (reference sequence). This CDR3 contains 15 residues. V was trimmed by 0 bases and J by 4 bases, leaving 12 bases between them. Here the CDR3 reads CASSLSVRLSTEAFF. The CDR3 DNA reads TGTGCCAGCAGTTTATCGGTCCGGTTGAGCACTGAAGCTTTCTTT.

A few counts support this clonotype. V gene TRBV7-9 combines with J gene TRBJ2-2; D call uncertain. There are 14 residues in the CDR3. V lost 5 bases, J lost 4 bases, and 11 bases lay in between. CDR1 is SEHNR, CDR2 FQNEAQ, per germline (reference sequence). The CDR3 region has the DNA TGTGCCAGCAGCGGGCGACTGATCACCGGGGAGCTGTTTTTT. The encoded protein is CASSGRLITGELFF. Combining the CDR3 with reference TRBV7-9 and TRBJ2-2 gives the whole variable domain DTGVSQNPRHKITKRGQNVTFRCDPISEHNRLYWYRQTLGQGPEFLTYFQNEAQLEKSRLLSDRFSAERPKGSFSTLEIQRTEQGDSAMYLCASSGRLITGELFFGEGSRLTVL.

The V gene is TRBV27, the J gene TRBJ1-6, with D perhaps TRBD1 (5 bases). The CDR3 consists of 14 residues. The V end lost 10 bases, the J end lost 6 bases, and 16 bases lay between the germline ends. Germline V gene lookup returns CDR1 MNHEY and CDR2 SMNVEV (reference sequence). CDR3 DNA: TGTGCCACCCGACCGGGACGGACTAATTCACCCCTCCACTTT. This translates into CATRPGRTNSPLHF.

CDR3 residues: CASSRTTGTGSGANVLTF. DNA of the CDR3: TGTGCCAGTAGCCGAACAACTGGGACAGGTTCTGGGGCCAACGTCCTGACTTTC. The chain employs TRBV19 and TRBJ2-6, with 8 bases that match TRBD1. CDR3 size: 18 residues. Germline trimming cut 6 bases from V and 1 base from J; bases unmatched to any gene: 11. Germline V gene sequence: CDR1 LNHDA, CDR2 SQIVND (reference sequence).

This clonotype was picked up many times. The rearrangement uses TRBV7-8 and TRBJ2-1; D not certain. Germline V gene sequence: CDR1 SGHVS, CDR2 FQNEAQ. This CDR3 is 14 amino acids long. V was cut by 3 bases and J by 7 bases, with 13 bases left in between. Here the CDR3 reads CASSFLEPENEQFF. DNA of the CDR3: TGTGCCAGCAGCTTTCTGGAGCCTGAGAATGAGCAGTTCTTC. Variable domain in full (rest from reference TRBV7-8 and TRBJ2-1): GAGVSQSPRYKVAKRGQDVALRCDPISGHVSLFWYQQALGQGPEFLTYFQNEAQLDKSGLPSDRFFAERPEGSVSTLKIQRTQQEDSAVYLCASSFLEPENEQFFGPGTRLTVL.

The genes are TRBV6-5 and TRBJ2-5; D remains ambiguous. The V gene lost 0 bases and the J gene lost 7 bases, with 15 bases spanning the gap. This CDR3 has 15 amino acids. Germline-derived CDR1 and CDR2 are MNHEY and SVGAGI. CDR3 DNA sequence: TGTGCCAGCAGTTACTCGTTAGGAAACGAAGGGACCCAGTACTTC. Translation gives CASSYSLGNEGTQYF.

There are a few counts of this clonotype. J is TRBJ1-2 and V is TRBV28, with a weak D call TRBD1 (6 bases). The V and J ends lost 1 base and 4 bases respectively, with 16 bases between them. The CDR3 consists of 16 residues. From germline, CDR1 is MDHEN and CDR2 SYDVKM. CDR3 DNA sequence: TGTGCCAGCAGTTTATCCCCCGAGAGGACAGTCTATGGCTACACCTTC. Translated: CASSLSPERTVYGYTF.

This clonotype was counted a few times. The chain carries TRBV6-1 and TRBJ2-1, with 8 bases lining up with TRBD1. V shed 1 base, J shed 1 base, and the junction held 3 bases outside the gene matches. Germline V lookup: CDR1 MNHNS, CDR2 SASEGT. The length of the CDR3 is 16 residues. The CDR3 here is CASSEVGTGSYNEQFF. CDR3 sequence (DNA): TGTGCCAGCAGTGAAGTGGGGACAGGATCCTACAATGAGCAGTTCTTC.

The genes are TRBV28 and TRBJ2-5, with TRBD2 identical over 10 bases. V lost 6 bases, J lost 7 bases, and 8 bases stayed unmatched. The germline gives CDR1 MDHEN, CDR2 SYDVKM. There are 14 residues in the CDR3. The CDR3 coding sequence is TGTGCCAGCAGCCCTCTTAGCGGGGGGCGGACCCAGTACTTC. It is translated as CASSPLSGGRTQYF.

The CDR3 DNA reads TGTGCCAGTACCCCTGGACTAGCGGGGTACAATGAGCAGTTCTTC. Protein: CASTPGLAGYNEQFF. The genes are TRBV19 and TRBJ2-1; 12 nucleotides line up with TRBD2. The CDR3 totals 15 residues. Germline CDR1 and CDR2: LNHDA and SQIVND (reference sequence). J was trimmed by 4 bases and V by 7 bases; bases with no gene match: 5.

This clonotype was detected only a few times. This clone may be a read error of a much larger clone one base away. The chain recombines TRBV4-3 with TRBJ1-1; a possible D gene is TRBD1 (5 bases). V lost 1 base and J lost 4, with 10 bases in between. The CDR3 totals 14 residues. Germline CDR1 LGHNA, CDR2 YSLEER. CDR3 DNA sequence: TGCGCCAGCAGCCAAGTTGGGGGGACCACTGAAGCTTTCTTT. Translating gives CASSQVGGTTEAFF.

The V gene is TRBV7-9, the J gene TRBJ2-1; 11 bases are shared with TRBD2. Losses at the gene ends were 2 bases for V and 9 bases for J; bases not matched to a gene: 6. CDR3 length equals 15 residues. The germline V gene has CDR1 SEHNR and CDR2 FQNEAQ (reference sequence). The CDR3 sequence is CASSLLAGGPPEQFF. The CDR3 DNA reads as TGTGCCAGCAGCTTATTAGCGGGGGGGCCTCCTGAGCAGTTCTTC.

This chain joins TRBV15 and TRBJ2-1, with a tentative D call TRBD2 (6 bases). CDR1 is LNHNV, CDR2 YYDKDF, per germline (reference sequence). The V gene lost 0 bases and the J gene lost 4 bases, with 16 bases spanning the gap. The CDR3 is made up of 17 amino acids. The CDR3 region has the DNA TGTGCCACCAGCAGAGATCTTGCAGGCGGGGAGTACAATGAGCAGTTCTTC. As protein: CATSRDLAGGEYNEQFF. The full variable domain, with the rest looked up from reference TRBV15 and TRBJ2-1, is DAMVIQNPRYQVTQFGKPVTLSCSQTLNHNVMYWYQQKSSQAPKLLFHYYDKDFNNEADTPDNFQSRRPNTSFCFLDIRSPGLGDTAMYLCATSRDLAGGEYNEQFFGPGTRLTVL.

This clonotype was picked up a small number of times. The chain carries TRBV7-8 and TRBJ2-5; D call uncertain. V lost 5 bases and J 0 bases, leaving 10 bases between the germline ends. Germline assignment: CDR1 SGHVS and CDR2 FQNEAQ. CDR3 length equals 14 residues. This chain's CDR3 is CASSGRTDQETQYF. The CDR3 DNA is TGTGCCAGCAGCGGACGGACCGACCAAGAGACCCAGTACTTC. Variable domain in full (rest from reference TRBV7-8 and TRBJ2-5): GAGVSQSPRYKVAKRGQDVALRCDPISGHVSLFWYQQALGQGPEFLTYFQNEAQLDKSGLPSDRFFAERPEGSVSTLKIQRTQQEDSAVYLCASSGRTDQETQYFGPGTRLLVL.

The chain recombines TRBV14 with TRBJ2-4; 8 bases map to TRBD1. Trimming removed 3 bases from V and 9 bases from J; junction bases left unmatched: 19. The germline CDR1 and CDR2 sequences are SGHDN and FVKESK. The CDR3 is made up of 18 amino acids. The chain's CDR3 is CASSHRGQGAPLPGIQYF. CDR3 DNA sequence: TGTGCCAGCAGCCATCGCGGACAGGGCGCCCCATTACCCGGCATTCAGTACTTC.

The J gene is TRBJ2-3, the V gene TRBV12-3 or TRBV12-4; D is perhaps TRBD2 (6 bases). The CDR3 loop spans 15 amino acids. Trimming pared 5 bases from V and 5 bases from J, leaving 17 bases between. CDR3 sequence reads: CASSPGGRGGDTQYF. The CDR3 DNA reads TGTGCCAGCAGTCCCGGGGGTCGCGGCGGAGATACGCAGTATTTT.

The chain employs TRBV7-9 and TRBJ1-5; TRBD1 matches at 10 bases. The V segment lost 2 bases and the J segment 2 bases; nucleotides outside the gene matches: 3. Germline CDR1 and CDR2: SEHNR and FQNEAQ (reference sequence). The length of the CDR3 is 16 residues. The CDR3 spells CASSLYGQGGNQPQHF. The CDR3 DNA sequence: TGTGCCAGCAGCTTATATGGACAGGGGGGCAATCAGCCCCAGCATTTT.

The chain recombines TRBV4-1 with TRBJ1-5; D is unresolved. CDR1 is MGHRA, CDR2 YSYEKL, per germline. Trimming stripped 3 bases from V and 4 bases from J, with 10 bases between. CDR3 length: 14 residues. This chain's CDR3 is CASSHKQGNQPQHF. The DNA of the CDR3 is TGCGCCAGCAGCCATAAACAAGGAAATCAGCCCCAGCATTTT.

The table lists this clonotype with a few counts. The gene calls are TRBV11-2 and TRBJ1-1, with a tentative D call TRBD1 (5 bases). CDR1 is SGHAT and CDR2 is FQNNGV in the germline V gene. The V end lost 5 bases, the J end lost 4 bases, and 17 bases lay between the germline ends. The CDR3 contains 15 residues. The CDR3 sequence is CASSLDRPLGTEAFF. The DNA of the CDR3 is TGTGCCAGCAGCCTTGACAGACCCTTGGGCACTGAAGCTTTCTTT.

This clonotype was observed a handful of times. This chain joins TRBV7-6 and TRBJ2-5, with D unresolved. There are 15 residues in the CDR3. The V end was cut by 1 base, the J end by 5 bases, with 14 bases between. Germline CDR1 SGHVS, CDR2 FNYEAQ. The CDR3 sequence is CASSLGGGIWETQYF. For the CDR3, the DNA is TGTGCCAGCAGCTTAGGTGGTGGGATATGGGAGACCCAGTACTTC.

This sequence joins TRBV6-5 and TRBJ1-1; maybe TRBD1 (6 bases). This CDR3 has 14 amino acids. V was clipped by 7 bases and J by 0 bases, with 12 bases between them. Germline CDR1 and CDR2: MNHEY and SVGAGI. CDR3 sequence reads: CASISGQMNTEAFF. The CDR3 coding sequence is TGTGCCAGCATTTCCGGACAGATGAACACTGAAGCTTTCTTT.

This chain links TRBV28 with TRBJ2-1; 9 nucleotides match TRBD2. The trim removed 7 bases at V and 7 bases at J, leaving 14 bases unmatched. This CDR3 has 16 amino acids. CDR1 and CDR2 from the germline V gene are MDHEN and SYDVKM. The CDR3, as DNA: TGTGCCAGCATTTTGCTTGCGGGGGGGCCGGGAAATGAGCAGTTCTTC. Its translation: CASILLAGGPGNEQFF.

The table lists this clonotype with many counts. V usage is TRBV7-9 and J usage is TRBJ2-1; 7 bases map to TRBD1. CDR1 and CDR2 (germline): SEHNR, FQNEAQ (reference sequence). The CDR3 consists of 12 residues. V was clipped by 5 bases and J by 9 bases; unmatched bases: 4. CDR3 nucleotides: TGTGCCAGCAGCCCGGACAGGCTTGAGCAGTTCTTC. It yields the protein CASSPDRLEQFF.

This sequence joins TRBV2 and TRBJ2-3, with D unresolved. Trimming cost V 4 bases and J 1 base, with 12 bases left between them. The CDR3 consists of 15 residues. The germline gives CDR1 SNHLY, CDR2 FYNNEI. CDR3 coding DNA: TGTGCCAGCAGTGTCCAGCTTACACGCACAGATACGCAGTATTTT. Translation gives CASSVQLTRTDTQYF.